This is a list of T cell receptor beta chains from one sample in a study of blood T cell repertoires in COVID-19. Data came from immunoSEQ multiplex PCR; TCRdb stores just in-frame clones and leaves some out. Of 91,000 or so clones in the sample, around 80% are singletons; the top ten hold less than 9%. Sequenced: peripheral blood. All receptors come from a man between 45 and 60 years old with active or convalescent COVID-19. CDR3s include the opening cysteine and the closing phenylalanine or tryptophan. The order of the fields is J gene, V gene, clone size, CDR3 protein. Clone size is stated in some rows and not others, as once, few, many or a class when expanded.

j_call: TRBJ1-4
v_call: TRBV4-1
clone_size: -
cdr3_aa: CASSQGPTGFEKLFF

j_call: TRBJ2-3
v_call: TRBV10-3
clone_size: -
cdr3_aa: CAISESSGVADTQYF

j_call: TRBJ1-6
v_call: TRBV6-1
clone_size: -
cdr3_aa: CASSEVGRGIINSPLHF

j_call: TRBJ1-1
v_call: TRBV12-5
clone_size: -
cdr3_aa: CASGLGGRVTTEAFF

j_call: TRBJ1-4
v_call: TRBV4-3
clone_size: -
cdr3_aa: CASSQDWFSTGINEKLFF

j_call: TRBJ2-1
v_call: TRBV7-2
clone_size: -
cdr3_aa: CASSKEAGLDYNEQFF

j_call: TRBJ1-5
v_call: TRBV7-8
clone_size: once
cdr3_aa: CASSLAGGGTDNQPQHF

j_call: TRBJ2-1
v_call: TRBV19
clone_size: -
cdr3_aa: CASSMEATNGDNEQFF

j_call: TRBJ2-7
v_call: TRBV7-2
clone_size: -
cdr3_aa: CASSRLPGGNYEQYF

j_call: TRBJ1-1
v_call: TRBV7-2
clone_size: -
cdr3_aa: CASSPGQNTEAFF

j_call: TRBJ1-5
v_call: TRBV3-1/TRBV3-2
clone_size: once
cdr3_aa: CASSLGQGGQPQHF

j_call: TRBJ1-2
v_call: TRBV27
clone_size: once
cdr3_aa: CASRKGGANYGYTF

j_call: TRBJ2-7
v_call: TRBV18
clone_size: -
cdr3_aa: CASSPPGTGEGEQYF

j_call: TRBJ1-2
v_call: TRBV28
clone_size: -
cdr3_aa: CASSLAGGRGYTF

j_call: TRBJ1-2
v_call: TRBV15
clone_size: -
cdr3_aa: CATSRDRGQYGYTF

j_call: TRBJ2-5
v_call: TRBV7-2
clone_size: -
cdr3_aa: CASRPGTGRETQYF

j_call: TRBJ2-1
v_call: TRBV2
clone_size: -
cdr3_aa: CASSVSARGYEQFF

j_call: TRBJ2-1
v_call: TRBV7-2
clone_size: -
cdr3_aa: CASSLALGSSYNEQFF

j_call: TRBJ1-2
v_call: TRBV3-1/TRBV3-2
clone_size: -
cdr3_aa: CASSTGQMNYGYTF

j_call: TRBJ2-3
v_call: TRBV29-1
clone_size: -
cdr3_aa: CSVDFGTDTQYF

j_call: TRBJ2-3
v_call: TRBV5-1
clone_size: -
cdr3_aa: CASSLGGRATDTQYF

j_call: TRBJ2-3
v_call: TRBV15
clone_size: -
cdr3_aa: CATSRDSASGGVTDTQYF

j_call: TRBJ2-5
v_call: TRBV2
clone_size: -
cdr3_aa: CASRETSGAQQETQYF

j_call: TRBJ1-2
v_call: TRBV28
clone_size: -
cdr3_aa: CASTPGVFGYTF

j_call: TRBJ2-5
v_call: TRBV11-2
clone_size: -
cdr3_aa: CASSKGQGERKETQYF

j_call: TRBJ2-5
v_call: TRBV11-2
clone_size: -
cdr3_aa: CASSLGRQEAETQYF

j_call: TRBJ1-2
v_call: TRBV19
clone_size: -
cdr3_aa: CASSILDRAYGYTF